This entry features one TCR beta chain sequence. The data originate from a study of T cells in Graves' hyperthyroidism and ophthalmopathy. CDR1 is SGHRS, CDR2 YFSETQ, per germline. CDR3 length: 16 amino acids. J was trimmed by 3 bases and V by 0 bases; bases with no gene match: 4. The CDR3 regions of TCR beta were amplified from RNA transcripts. The HTBI primer set was used in a first-round RT-PCR of the TCR CDR3. MiXCR, applied by TCRdb to the multiplex PCR reads, yields one record per CDR3 protein. The sample records a few hundred thousand distinct CDR3 sequences, around 46% being singletons. This sequence joins TRBV5-1 and TRBJ1-5, with 9 bases identical to TRBD1. The material sequenced was peripheral blood or thyroid tissue (not recorded which). The source of this sequence is a young woman with Graves' hyperthyroidism. The CDR3 nucleotides read TGCGCCAGCAGCTTGGGTACAGGGGGCCCCAATCAGCCCCAGCATTTT. This gives the protein CASSLGTGGPNQPQHF.